This T cell receptor (beta chain) was found in a study of CD8 T cells in Susac syndrome. The CDR3 totals 18 residues. Trimming took off 1 base at V and 0 bases at J, with 13 bases between the two ends. Germline V gene lookup returns CDR1 LGHDT and CDR2 YNNKEL (reference sequence). Random-hexamer reverse transcription was applied to roughly 0.5 to 1 ug RNA. Amplification of TCR beta CDR3 was carried out by immunoSEQ multiplex PCR, which covered 54 Vbeta and 13 Jbeta segments. Each CDR3 protein gets one entry after TCRdb re-called the immunoSEQ multiplex PCR reads with MiXCR. This table holds 150,000 to 190,000 distinct CDR3 sequences, less than 97% found once. TEMRA cells underwent FACS enrichment and CD8+ and CD4+ T cells underwent negative isolation.

Material: CD8+ T cells from PBMCs. This TCR derives from a human donor with multiple sclerosis. V and J are TRBV3-1 and TRBJ2-6; TRBD1 is a possible D gene (5 bases). The CDR3 bases are TGTGCCAGCAGCCAAGTTTACAGGTTGACCTCTGGGGCCAACGTCCTGACTTTC. It codes for CASSQVYRLTSGANVLTF.